A selection of T cell receptor beta chains follows, all from one sample in a study of shared clonotypes between healthy human individuals. TCRdb keeps only in-frame clones here, not all; method: immunoSEQ multiplex PCR. The sample lists about 490,000 clones; 70% to 80% were seen once. Sequenced input: PBMCs. The receptor set was obtained from a woman between 35 and 50 years old in good health. Some clones in this sample may be carry-over from other donors' samples. Both conserved end residues are part of each CDR3. The D gene is left open where the match is weak. A row's size may be missing; if present it is once, few, many or a size class.

>TRBJ2-7|TRBV11-2|NA|NA
TGTGCCAGCAGCTTTTCTAGGCACTCCTACGAGCAGTACTTC
CASSFSRHSYEQYF
>TRBJ2-2|TRBV11-2|NA|NA
TGTGCCAGCAGCCTCGCCGGGGGGCTACTCACCGGGGAGCTGTTTTTT
CASSLAGGLLTGELFF
>TRBJ2-3|TRBV7-3|NA|NA
TGTGCCAGCAGCTCTCGACAAAGCACAGATACGCAGTATTTT
CASSSRQSTDTQYF
>TRBJ2-3|TRBV11-2|NA|NA
TGTGCCAGCAGCTTGTCGCGCGGGACAGATACGCAGTATTTT
CASSLSRGTDTQYF
>TRBJ1-4|TRBV5-1|NA|NA
TGCGCCAGCAGCCCGAGGTCCGGGCAGGGTTATGAAAAACTGTTTTTT
CASSPRSGQGYEKLFF
>TRBJ2-7|TRBV1|few|NA
TGCACCAGCAGCCATCCCATAGCCGAGCAGTACTTC
CTSSHPIAEQYF
>TRBJ2-7|TRBV9|few|NA
TGTGCCAGCAGCGTAACCTACGAGCAGTACTTC
CASSVTYEQYF
>TRBJ2-7|TRBV10-2|NA|TRBD1
TGCGCCAGCAGCTTAGACAGGGGTCCCTACGAGCAGTACTTC
CASSLDRGPYEQYF
>TRBJ2-1|TRBV10-3|NA|NA
TGTGCCATCATGGGGACGGAGAAGGAGCAGTTCTTC
CAIMGTEKEQFF
>TRBJ2-1|TRBV4-2|NA|TRBD1
TGTGCCAGCAGCCGCGACAGGGATGAGCAGTTCTTC
CASSRDRDEQFF
>TRBJ2-1|TRBV7-3|NA|TRBD2
TGTGCCAGCAGCTTATTACTAGCGGATAACAATGAGCAGTTCTTC
CASSLLLADNNEQFF
>TRBJ2-1|TRBV7-9|few|TRBD2
TGTGCCAGCAGCTTAACTAGCGGGGAAAACAATGAGCAGTTCTTC
CASSLTSGENNEQFF
>TRBJ1-1|TRBV27|NA|TRBD1
TGTGCCAGCAGTAAACAGGGGTTGAACACTGAAGCTTTCTTT
CASSKQGLNTEAFF
>TRBJ2-6|TRBV5-8|NA|NA
TGTGCCAGCAGCTTTATAGGGACTGGGGCCAACGTCCTGACTTTC
CASSFIGTGANVLTF
>TRBJ2-5|TRBV9|NA|TRBD2
TGTGCCAGCAGCCCCCGGACTAGCCCCGAGACCCAGTACTTC
CASSPRTSPETQYF
>TRBJ2-1|TRBV5-1|NA|TRBD2
TGCGCCAGCAGCCCGGGACTAGCGGGAGCCCCGGCCCGGAGGTTCTTC
CASSPGLAGAPARRFF
>TRBJ2-7|TRBV11-2|NA|NA
TGTGCCAGCAGCTTCGAGACAAATTACGAGCAGTACTTC
CASSFETNYEQYF
>TRBJ2-7|TRBV7-8|few|TRBD2
TGTGCCAGTGGGGGAGGGACCTACGAGCAGTACTTC
CASGGGTYEQYF
>TRBJ1-1|TRBV18|many|TRBD1
TGTGCCAGCTCACTGCGCCCACAGGGGGTGAGAGACACTGAAGCTTTCTTT
CASSLRPQGVRDTEAFF
>TRBJ1-4|TRBV19|NA|NA
TGTGCCAGTAGTATGGGATTCGGGGGCGCCTCTGGAGAAAAACTGTTTTTT
CASSMGFGGASGEKLFF
>TRBJ1-1|TRBV5-1|many|NA
TGCGCCAGCAGCTTGGGGGCAGCAAACACTGAAGCTTTCTTT
CASSLGAANTEAFF
>TRBJ1-1|TRBV29-1|many|NA
TGCAGCGTTGGGGGGATCCCAAAAGCTTTCTTT
CSVGGIPKAFF
>TRBJ2-1|TRBV11-3|many|TRBD2
TGTGCCAGCAGCTTAAAGGGACTAGCGGGAGTCAATGAGCAGTTCTTC
CASSLKGLAGVNEQFF
>TRBJ2-1|TRBV5-4|NA|TRBD2
TGTGCCAGCAGCCCCCCGACTAGCGGGGGGCACAATGAGCAGTTCTTC
CASSPPTSGGHNEQFF
>TRBJ2-1|TRBV7-2|NA|TRBD1
TGTGCCAGCAGCGTCGGGACAGCCAATGAGCAGTTCTTC
CASSVGTANEQFF
>TRBJ2-1|TRBV7-2|NA|NA
TGTGCCAGCAGCCCGATCAATGAGCAGTTCTTC
CASSPINEQFF
>TRBJ2-2|TRBV14|NA|NA
TGTGCCAGCAGCGCCAGGGTTCGCGGGGAGCTGTTTTTT
CASSARVRGELFF
>TRBJ2-7|TRBV2|NA|TRBD1
TGTGCCAGCAGAGCCGGGACAGGCCTCGAGCAGTACTTC
CASRAGTGLEQYF
>TRBJ2-2|TRBV5-3|NA|NA
TGTGCCAGAAGCTTGGGCCCTTCTAGCGTCCAGACCGGGGAGCTGTTTTTT
CARSLGPSSVQTGELFF
>TRBJ1-2|TRBV10-3|NA|TRBD1
TGTGCCATCAGCTCAGGGACAGGGGTGTATGGCTACACCTTC
CAISSGTGVYGYTF
>TRBJ1-3|TRBV6-6|NA|NA
TGTGCCAGCAGTCAAACAGCTTCTGGAAACACCATATATTTT
CASSQTASGNTIYF
>TRBJ2-1|TRBV10-1|NA|TRBD2
TGCGCCAGCAGTGAGTTAACTAGCGGAGTCAATGAGCAGTTCTTC
CASSELTSGVNEQFF
>TRBJ1-1|TRBV5-5|few|NA
TGTGCCAGCAGCTTGGGTGGGAACACTGAAGCTTTCTTT
CASSLGGNTEAFF
>TRBJ1-1|TRBV14|few|NA
TGTGCCAGCAGCCAGCGGGCCTCGGCCCGTGAAGCTTTCTTT
CASSQRASAREAFF
>TRBJ1-1|TRBV29-1|many|NA
TGCAGCGTTGAAGATGAATCAGGGAACACTGAAGCTTTCTTT
CSVEDESGNTEAFF
>TRBJ1-5|TRBV25-1|NA|NA
TGTGCCAGCAGTGGAACCACGGGGCCCCAGCATTTT
CASSGTTGPQHF
>TRBJ1-1|TRBV5-1|NA|NA
TGCGCCAGCAGCTCCCCGGGGAACACTGAAGCTTTCTTT
CASSSPGNTEAFF
>TRBJ2-2|TRBV5-6|NA|TRBD2
TGTGCCAGCAGCTTATCGTTAGCGGGATTTCGGTCCGGGGAGCTGTTTTTT
CASSLSLAGFRSGELFF
>TRBJ1-5|TRBV27|once|NA
TGTGCCAGCAGTTTATCGACAGGTTCGTGGCCCCAGCATTTT
CASSLSTGSWPQHF
>TRBJ2-3|TRBV30|NA|NA
TGTGCCTGGAGTGTTTCCAGAACTAGCACAGATACGCAGTATTTT
CAWSVSRTSTDTQYF
>TRBJ2-2|TRBV18|NA|NA
TGTGCCAGCTCACCACAGAACACCGGGGAGCTGTTTTTT
CASSPQNTGELFF
>TRBJ2-3|TRBV6-4|once|NA
TGTGCCAGCAGTGGCGGGATGGGGGATACGCAGTATTTT
CASSGGMGDTQYF
>TRBJ2-3|TRBV30|NA|NA
TGTGCCTGGAGTGAGGCGCGGGTTACCACAGATACGCAGTATTTT
CAWSEARVTTDTQYF
>TRBJ1-5|TRBV10-3|few|NA
TGTGCCATCAGTGAGGGGAATAGCAATCAGCCCCAGCATTTT
CAISEGNSNQPQHF
>TRBJ1-5|TRBV7-9|few|NA
TGTGCCAGCAGCCGGGACCGGTTTAGGCCCCAGCATTTT
CASSRDRFRPQHF
>TRBJ2-1|TRBV6-7|few|NA
TGTGCCAGCAGTTACACCCAAACAGGGAATTGGTGCCCCTACAATGAGCAGTTCTTC
CASSYTQTGNWCPYNEQFF
>TRBJ2-7|TRBV7-2|NA|NA
TGTGCCAGCAGTTTTTACGGGAACTACGAGCAGTACTTC
CASSFYGNYEQYF
>TRBJ2-7|TRBV7-8|once|NA
TGTGCCAGCAGCTCCCTTGGTGGGAGTGAGCAGTACTTC
CASSSLGGSEQYF
>TRBJ2-3|TRBV6-5|NA|NA
TGTGCCAGCAGAACCGGCCGGGGGACAGATACGCAGTATTTT
CASRTGRGTDTQYF
>TRBJ2-2|TRBV7-2|once|TRBD2
TGTGCCAGCAGCCCGGGACTAGCGGGAGGGCTAACCGGGGAGCTGTTTTTT
CASSPGLAGGLTGELFF
>TRBJ2-5|TRBV2|few|NA
TGTGCCAGCAGCAGACAGACAGGGAGGGAGACCCAGTACTTC
CASSRQTGRETQYF
>TRBJ2-1|TRBV11-2|NA|TRBD2
TGTGCCAGCAGCTCAAGGAGACTAGCGGGAGGTTACAATGAGCAGTTCTTC
CASSSRRLAGGYNEQFF
>TRBJ1-1|TRBV5-4|once|TRBD1
TGTGCCAGCAGCTTGGAGGGGGCGCGGGGCACTGAAGCTTTCTTT
CASSLEGARGTEAFF
>TRBJ1-5|TRBV28|NA|NA
TGTGCCTCTGCGCGCGGCAATCAGCCCCAGCATTTT
CASARGNQPQHF
>TRBJ1-2|TRBV11-2|NA|NA
TGTGCCAGCAGCTTAAACGGGGGATTCGGCTATGGCTACACCTTC
CASSLNGGFGYGYTF
>TRBJ2-7|TRBV28|NA|TRBD2
TGTGCCAGCAGTGTAACCGGGACTAGCGCCTACGAGCAGTACTTC
CASSVTGTSAYEQYF
>TRBJ2-6|TRBV9|once|NA
TGTGCCAGCAGCGTAGTGGCTAGCGCCGGCTCTGGGGCCAACGTCCTGACTTTC
CASSVVASAGSGANVLTF
>TRBJ2-1|TRBV19|NA|TRBD1
TGTGCCAGTAGTTTAAGACAGGGGAGTAGGAATGAGCAGTTCTTC
CASSLRQGSRNEQFF
>TRBJ2-7|TRBV11-2|NA|TRBD2
TGTGCCAGCAGCCCTCGCGGGGATGCGGGGGGCGAGCAGTACTTC
CASSPRGDAGGEQYF
>TRBJ2-7|TRBV19|NA|TRBD1
TGTGCCAGTAGTATCGCCGGGACAGGGAGTTACGAGCAGTACTTC
CASSIAGTGSYEQYF